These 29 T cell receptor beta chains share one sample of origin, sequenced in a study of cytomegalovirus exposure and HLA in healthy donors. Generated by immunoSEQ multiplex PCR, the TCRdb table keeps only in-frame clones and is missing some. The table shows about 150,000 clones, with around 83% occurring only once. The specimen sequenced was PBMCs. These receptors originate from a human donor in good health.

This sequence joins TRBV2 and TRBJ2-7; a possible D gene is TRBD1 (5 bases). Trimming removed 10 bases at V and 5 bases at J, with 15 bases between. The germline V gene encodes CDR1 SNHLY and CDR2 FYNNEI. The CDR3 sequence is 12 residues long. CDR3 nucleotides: TGTGCCACAAACTTTCAGGGAAACGAGCAGTACTTC. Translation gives CATNFQGNEQYF.

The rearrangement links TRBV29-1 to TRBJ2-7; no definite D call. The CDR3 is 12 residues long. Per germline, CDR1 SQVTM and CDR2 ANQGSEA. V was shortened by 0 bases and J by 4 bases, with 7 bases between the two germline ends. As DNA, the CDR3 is TGCAGCGTTGAAGATCCTTCGTACGAGCAGTACTTC. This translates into CSVEDPSYEQYF.

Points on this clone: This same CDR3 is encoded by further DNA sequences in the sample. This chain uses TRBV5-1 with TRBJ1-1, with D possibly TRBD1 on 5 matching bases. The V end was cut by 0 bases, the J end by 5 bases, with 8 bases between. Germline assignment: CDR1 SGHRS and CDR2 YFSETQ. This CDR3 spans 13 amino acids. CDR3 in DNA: TGCGCCAGCAGCTTGGGACAGTGGACTGAAGCTTTCTTT. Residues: CASSLGQWTEAFF.

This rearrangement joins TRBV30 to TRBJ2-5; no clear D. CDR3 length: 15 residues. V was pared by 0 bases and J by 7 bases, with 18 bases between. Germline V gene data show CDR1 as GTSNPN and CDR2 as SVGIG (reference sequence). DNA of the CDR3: TGTGCCTGGAGTGTACTTCCCTCCACGGGTTCGACCCAGTACTTC. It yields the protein CAWSVLPSTGSTQYF.

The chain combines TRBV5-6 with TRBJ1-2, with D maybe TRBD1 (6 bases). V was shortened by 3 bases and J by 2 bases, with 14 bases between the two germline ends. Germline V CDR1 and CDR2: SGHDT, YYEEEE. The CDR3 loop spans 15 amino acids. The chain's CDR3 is CASSWGHNQNYGYTF. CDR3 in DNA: TGTGCCAGCAGCTGGGGACATAACCAAAACTATGGCTACACCTTC.

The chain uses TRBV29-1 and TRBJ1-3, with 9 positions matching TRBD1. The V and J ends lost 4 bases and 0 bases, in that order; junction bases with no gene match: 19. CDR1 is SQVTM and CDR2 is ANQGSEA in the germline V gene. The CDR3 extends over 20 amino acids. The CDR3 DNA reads TGCAGCGTTGTTGCAATACCGGGACAGGGAGGCTCAAGCTCTGGAAACACCATATATTTT. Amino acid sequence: CSVVAIPGQGGSSSGNTIYF. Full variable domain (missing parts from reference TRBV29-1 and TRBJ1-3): SAVISQKPSRDICQRGTSLTIQCQVDSQVTMMFWYRQQPGQSLTLIATANQGSEATYESGFVIDKFPISRPNLTFSTLTVSNMSPEDSSIYLCSVVAIPGQGGSSSGNTIYFGEGSWLTVV.

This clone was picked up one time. The CDR3 DNA is TGCGCCAGCAGCTTGGTCCAGGGAGGTTCACCCCTCCACTTT. This gives the protein CASSLVQGGSPLHF. The chain links TRBV5-1 to TRBJ1-6; D may be TRBD1 (5 bases). Trimming stripped 0 bases from V and 9 bases from J, with 10 bases between. Looked up from germline, CDR1 is SGHRS and CDR2 is YFSETQ. The CDR3 contains 14 residues.

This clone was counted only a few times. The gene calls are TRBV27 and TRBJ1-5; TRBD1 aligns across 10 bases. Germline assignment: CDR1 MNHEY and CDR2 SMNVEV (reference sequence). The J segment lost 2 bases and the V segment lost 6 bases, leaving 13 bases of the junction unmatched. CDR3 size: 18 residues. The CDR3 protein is CASSNSGTGALGNQPQHF. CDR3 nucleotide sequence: TGTGCCAGCAGCAACTCCGGGACAGGGGCTTTAGGCAATCAGCCCCAGCATTTT.

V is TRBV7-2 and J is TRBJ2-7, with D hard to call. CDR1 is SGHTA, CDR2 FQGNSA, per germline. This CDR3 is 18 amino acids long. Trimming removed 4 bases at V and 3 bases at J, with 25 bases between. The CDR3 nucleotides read TGTGCCAGCAGCTCAACCCCCCTTGCAGTCCGAGGTTACTACGAGCAGTACTTC. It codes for CASSSTPLAVRGYYEQYF.

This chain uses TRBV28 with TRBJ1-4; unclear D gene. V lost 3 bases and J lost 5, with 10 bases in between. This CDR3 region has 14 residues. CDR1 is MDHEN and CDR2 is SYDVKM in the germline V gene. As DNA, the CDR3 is TGTGCCAGCAGTTTGAACAAACCCAATGAAAAACTGTTTTTT. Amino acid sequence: CASSLNKPNEKLFF.

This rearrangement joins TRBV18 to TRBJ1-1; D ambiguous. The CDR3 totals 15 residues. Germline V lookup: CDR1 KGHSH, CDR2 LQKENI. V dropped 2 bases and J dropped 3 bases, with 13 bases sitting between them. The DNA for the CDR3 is TGTGCCAGCTCACCAGCAAGATTCGGGGACACTGAAGCTTTCTTT. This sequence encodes CASSPARFGDTEAFF.

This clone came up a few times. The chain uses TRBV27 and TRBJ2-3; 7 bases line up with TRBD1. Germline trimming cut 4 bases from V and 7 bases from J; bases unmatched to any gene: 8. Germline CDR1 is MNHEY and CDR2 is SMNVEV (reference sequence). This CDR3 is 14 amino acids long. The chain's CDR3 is CASSSDRAGNTQYF. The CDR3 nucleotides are TGTGCCAGCAGTTCCGACAGGGCCGGGAATACGCAGTATTTT.

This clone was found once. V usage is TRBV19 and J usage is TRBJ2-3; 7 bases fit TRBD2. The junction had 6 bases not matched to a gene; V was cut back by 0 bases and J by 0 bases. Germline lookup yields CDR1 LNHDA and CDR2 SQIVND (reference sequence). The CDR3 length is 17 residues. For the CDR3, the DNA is TGTGCCAGTAGTATAGAGGGGGGGACCTCTAGCACAGATACGCAGTATTTT. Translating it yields CASSIEGGTSSTDTQYF.

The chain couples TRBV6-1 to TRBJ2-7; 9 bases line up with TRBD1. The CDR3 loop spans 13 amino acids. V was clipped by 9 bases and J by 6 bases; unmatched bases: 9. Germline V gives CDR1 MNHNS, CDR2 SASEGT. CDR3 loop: CASTHTGGFEQYF. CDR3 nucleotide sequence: TGTGCCAGTACTCATACAGGGGGCTTCGAGCAGTACTTC.

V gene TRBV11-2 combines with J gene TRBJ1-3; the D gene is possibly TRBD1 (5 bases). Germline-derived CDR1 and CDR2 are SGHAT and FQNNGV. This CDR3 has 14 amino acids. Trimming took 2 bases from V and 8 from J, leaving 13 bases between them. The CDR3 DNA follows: TGTGCCAGCAGCTTACGCGACAGAAGCTACACCATATATTTT. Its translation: CASSLRDRSYTIYF. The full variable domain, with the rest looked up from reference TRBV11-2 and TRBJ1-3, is EAGVAQSPRYKIIEKRQSVAFWCNPISGHATLYWYQQILGQGPKLLIQFQNNGVVDDSQLPKDRFSAERLKGVDSTLKIQPAKLEDSAVYLCASSLRDRSYTIYFGEGSWLTVV.

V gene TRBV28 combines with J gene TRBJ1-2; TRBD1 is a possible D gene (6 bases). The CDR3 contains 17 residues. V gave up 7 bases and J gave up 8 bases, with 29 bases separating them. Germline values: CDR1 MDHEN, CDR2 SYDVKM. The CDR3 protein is CASNRLVGRNRAEGYTF. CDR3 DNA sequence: TGTGCCAGCAACAGATTGGTCGGGCGGAACAGGGCGGAAGGCTACACCTTC.

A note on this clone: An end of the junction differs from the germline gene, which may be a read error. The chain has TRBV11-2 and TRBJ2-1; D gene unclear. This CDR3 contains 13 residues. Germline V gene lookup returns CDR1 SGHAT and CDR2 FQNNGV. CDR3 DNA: TGTGCCGGCAGTACCGGTCATGAGAATGAGCAGTTCTTC. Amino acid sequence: CAGSTGHENEQFF.

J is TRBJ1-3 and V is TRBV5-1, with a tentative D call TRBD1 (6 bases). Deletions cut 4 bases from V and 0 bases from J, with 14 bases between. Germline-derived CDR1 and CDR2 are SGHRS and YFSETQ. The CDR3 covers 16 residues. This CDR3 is CASSPQGPDSGNTIYF. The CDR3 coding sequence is TGCGCCAGCAGCCCACAGGGCCCCGACTCTGGAAACACCATATATTTT.

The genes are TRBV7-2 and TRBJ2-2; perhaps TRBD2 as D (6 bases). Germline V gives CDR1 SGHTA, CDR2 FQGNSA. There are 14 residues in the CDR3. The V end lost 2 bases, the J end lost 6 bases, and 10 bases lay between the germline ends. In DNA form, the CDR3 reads TGTGCCAGCAGCTTATATCCGGGAGCCGGGGAGCTGTTTTTT. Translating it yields CASSLYPGAGELFF. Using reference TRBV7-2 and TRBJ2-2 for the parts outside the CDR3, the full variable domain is GAGVSQSPSNKVTEKGKDVELRCDPISGHTALYWYRQSLGQGLEFLIYFQGNSAPDKSGLPSDRFSAERTGGSVSTLTIQRTQQEDSAVYLCASSLYPGAGELFFGEGSRLTVL.

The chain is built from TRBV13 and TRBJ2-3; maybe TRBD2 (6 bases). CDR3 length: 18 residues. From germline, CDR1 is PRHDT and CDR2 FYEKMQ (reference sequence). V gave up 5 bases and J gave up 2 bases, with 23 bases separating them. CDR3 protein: CASSRLTSITPNTDTQYF. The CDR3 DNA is TGTGCCAGCAGCCGACTCACTAGCATTACCCCTAACACAGATACGCAGTATTTT.

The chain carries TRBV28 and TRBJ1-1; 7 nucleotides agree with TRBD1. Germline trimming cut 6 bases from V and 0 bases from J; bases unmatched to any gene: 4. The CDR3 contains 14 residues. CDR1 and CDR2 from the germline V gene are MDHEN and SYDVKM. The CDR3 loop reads CASSLGQLNTEAFF. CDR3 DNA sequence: TGTGCCAGCAGCCTGGGACAGTTGAACACTGAAGCTTTCTTT.

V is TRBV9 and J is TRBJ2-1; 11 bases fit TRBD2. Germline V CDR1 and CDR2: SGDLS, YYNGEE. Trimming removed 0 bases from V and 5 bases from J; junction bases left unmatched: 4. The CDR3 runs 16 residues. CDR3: CASSVVVTSGDNEQFF. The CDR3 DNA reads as TGTGCCAGCAGCGTAGTAGTGACTAGCGGGGACAATGAGCAGTTCTTC.

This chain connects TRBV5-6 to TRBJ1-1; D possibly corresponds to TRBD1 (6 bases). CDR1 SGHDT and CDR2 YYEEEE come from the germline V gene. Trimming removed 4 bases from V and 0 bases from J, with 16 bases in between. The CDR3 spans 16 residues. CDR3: CASSDGLDRMNTEAFF. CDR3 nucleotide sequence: TGTGCCAGCAGCGATGGGCTGGACAGAATGAACACTGAAGCTTTCTTT. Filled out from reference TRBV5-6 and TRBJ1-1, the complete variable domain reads DAGVTQSPTHLIKTRGQQVTLRCSPKSGHDTVSWYQQALGQGPQFIFQYYEEEERQRGNFPDRFSGHQFPNYSSELNVNALLLGDSALYLCASSDGLDRMNTEAFFGQGTRLTVV.

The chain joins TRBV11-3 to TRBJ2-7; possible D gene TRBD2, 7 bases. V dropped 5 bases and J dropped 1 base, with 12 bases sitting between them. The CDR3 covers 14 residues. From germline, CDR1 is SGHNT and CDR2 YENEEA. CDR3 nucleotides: TGTGCCAGCAGCGAGGGGGGGGGATCCTACGAGCAGTACTTC. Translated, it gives CASSEGGGSYEQYF.

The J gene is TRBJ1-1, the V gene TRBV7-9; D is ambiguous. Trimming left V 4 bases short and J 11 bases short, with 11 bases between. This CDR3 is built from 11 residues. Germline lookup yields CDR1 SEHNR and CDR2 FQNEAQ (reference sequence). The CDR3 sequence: CASSSTVRAFF. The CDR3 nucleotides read TGTGCCAGCAGCTCGACTGTGAGGGCTTTCTTT.

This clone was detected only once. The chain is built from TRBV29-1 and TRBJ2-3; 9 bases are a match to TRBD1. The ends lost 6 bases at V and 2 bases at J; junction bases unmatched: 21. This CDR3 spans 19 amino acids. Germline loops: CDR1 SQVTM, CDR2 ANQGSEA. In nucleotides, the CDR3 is TGCAGCGTGTCCACCGGGACAGGGTTGTTAGCCAGTACCACAGATACGCAGTATTTT. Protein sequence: CSVSTGTGLLASTTDTQYF.

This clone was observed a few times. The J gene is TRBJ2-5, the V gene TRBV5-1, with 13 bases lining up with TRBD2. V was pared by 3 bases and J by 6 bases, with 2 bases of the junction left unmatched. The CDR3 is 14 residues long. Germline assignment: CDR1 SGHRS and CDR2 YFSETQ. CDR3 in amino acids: CASSSGLAGKTQYF. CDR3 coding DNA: TGCGCCAGCAGCTCGGGACTAGCGGGGAAGACCCAGTACTTC.

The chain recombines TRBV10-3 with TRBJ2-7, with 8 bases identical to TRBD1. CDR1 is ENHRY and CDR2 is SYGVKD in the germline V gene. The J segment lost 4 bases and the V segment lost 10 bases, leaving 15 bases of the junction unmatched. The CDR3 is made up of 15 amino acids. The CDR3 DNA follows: TGTGCCACCGCACCAGGCCGGGACAGGACTTACGAGCAGTACTTC. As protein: CATAPGRDRTYEQYF.

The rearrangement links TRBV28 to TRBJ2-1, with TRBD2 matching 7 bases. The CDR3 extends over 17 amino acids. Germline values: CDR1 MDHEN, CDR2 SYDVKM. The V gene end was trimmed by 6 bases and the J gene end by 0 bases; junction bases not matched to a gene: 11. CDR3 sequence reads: CASSLLGTSVSYNEQFF. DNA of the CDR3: TGTGCCAGCAGCTTACTGGGTACTAGCGTCTCCTACAATGAGCAGTTCTTC.